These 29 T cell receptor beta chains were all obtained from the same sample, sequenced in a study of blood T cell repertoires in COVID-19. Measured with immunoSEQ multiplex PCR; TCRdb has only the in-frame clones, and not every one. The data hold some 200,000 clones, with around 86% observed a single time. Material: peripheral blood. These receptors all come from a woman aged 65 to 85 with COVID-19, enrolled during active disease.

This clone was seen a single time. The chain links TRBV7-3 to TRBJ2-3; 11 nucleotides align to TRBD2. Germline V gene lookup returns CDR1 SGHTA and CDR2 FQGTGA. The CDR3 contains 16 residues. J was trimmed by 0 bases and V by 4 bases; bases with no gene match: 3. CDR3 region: CASSYGTSGSTDTQYF. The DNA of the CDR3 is TGTGCCAGCAGCTATGGGACTAGCGGTAGCACAGATACGCAGTATTTT.

CDR3 protein: CASSSLREQYF. CDR3 bases: TGTGCCAGCAGTTCGCTACGCGAGCAGTACTTC. V usage is TRBV6-5 and J usage is TRBJ2-7; D is unclear. Germline CDR1 and CDR2: MNHEY and SVGAGI. The CDR3 is 11 amino acids. V lost 4 bases and J lost 6, with 7 bases in between.

This CDR3 reads CASSLLSDNYGYTF. CDR3 DNA sequence: TGCGCCAGCAGCTTGTTATCAGATAACTATGGCTACACCTTC. The rearrangement links TRBV5-1 to TRBJ1-2, with no clear D. The V end lost 1 base, the J end lost 1 base, and 8 bases lay between the germline ends. This CDR3 is 14 amino acids long. The V gene's germline CDR1 is SGHRS and CDR2 YFSETQ.

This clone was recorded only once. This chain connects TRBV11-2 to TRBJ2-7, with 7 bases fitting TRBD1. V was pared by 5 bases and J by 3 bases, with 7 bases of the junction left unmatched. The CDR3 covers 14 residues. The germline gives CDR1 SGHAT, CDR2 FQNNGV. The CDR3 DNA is TGTGCCAGCAGCAGGACAGGAGTGGACTACGAGCAGTACTTC. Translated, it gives CASSRTGVDYEQYF.

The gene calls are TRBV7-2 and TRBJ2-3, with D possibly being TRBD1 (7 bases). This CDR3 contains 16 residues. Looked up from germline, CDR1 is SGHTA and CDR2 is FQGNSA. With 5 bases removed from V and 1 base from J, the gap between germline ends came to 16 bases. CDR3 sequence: CASSQGVREGTDTQYF. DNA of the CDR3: TGTGCCAGCAGCCAGGGGGTGCGGGAAGGCACAGATACGCAGTATTTT.

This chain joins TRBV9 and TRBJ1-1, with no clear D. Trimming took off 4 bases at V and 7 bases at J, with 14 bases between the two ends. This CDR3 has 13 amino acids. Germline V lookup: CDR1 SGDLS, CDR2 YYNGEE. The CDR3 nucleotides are TGTGCCAGCAGCCCCTGGGAGGAGAGTGAAGCTTTCTTT. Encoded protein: CASSPWEESEAFF.

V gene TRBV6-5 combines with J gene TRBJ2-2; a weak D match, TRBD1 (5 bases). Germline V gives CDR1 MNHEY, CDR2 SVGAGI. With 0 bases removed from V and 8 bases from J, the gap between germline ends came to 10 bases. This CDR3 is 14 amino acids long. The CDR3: CASSYSGAVGELFF. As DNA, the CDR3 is TGTGCCAGCAGTTACTCAGGGGCGGTGGGGGAGCTGTTTTTT.

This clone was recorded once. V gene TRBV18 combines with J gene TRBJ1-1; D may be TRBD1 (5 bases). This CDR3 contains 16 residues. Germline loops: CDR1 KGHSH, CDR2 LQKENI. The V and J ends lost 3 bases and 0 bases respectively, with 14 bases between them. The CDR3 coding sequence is TGTGCCAGCTCACCGGATCAGGGAACCTTGAACACTGAAGCTTTCTTT. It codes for CASSPDQGTLNTEAFF.

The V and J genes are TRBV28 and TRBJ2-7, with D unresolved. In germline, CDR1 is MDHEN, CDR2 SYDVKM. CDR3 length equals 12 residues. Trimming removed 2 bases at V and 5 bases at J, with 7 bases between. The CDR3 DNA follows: TGTGCCAGCAGTTTACTTCCGGACGAGCAGTACTTC. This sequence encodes CASSLLPDEQYF.

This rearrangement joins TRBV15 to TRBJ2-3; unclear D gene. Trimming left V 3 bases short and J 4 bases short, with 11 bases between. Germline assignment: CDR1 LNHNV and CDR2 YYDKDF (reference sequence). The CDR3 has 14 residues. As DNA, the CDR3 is TGTGCCACCAGCAGTGCCAACTTCGCAGATACGCAGTATTTT. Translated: CATSSANFADTQYF.

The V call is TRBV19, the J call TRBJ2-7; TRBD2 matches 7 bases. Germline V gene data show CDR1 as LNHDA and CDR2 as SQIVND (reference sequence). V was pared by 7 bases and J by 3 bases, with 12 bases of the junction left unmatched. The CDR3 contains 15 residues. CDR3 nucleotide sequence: TGTGCCAGTACCCGAAATGGACTAGGGAACTACGAGCAGTACTTC. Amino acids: CASTRNGLGNYEQYF.

The CDR3 loop reads CASSIGTSGTDTQYF. The CDR3 DNA follows: TGTGCCAGTAGCATCGGGACTAGTGGGACAGATACGCAGTATTTT. The V and J genes are TRBV19 and TRBJ2-3; 8 positions agree with TRBD2. The CDR3 covers 15 residues. The V gene end was trimmed by 6 bases and the J gene end by 3 bases; junction bases not matched to a gene: 8. Germline V gene data show CDR1 as LNHDA and CDR2 as SQIVND (reference sequence).

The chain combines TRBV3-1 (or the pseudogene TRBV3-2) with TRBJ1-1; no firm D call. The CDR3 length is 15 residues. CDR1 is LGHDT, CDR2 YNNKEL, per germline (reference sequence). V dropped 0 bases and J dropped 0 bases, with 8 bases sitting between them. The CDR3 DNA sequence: TGTGCCAGCAGCCAAGAGGCAGGCATGAACACTGAAGCTTTCTTT. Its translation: CASSQEAGMNTEAFF.

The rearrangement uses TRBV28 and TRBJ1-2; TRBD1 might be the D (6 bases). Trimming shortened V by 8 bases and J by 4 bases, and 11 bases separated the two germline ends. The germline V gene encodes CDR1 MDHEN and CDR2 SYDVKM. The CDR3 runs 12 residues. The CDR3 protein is CASLQGSYGYTF. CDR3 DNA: TGTGCCAGCCTACAGGGTAGCTATGGCTACACCTTC.

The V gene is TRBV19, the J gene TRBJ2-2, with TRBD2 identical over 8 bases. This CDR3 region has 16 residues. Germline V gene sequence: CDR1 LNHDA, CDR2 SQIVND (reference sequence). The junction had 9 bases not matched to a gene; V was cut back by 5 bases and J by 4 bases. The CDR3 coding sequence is TGTGCCAGTAGTCTCCAGGTAGCGGGATCCACCGGGGAGCTGTTTTTT. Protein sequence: CASSLQVAGSTGELFF.

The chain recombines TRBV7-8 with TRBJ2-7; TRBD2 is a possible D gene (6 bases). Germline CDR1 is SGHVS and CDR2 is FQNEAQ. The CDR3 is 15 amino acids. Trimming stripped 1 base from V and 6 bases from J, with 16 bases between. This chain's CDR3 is CASSLERLEAGEQYF. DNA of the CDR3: TGTGCCAGCAGCTTAGAGCGACTAGAGGCTGGCGAGCAGTACTTC.

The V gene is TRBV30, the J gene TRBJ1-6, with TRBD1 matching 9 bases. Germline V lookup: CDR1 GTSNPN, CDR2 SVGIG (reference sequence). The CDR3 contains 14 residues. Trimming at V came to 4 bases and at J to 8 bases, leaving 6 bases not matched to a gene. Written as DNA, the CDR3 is TGTGCCTGGAAGCGGACAGGGGCTTATTCACCCCTCCACTTT. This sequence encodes CAWKRTGAYSPLHF.

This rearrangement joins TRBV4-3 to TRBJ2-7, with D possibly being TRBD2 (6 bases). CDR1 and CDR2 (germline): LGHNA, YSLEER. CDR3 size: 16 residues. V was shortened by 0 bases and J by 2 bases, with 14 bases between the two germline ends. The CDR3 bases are TGCGCCAGCAGCCAAGAATTAGCGGCCATCACCTACGAGCAGTACTTC. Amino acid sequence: CASSQELAAITYEQYF.

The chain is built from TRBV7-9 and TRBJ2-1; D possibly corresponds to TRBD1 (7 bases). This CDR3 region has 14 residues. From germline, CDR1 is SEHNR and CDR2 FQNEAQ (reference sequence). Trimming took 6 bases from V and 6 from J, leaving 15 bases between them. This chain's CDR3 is CASSINQGGNEQFF. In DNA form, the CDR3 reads TGTGCCAGCAGTATCAATCAGGGGGGCAATGAGCAGTTCTTC.

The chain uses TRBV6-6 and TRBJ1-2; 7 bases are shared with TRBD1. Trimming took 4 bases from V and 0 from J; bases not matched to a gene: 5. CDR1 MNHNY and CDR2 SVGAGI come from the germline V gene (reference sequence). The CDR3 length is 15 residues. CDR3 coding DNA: TGTGCCAGCAGTTTTTCGACAGGGACTAACTATGGCTACACCTTC. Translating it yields CASSFSTGTNYGYTF.

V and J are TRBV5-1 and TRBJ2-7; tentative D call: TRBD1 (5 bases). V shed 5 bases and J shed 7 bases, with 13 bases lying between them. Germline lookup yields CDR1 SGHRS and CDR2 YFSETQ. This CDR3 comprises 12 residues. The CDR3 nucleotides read TGCGCCAGCAGGATCAGGGTAGAAGAGCAGTACTTC. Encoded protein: CASRIRVEEQYF. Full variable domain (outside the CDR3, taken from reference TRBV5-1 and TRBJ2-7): KAGVTQTPRYLIKTRGQQVTLSCSPISGHRSVSWYQQTPGQGLQFLFEYFSETQRNKGNFPGRFSGRQFSNSRSEMNVSTLELGDSALYLCASRIRVEEQYFGPGTRLTVT.

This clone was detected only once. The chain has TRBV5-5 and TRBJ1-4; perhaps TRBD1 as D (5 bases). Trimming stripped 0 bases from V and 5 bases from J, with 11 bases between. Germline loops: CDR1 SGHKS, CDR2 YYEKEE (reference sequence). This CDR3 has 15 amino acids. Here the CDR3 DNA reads TGTGCCAGCAGCTTGGGCGGGACGGGGAATGAAAAACTGTTTTTT. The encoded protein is CASSLGGTGNEKLFF.

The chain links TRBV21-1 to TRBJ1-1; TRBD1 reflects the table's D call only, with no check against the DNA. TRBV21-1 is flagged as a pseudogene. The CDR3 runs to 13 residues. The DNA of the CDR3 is TGTGCCAGGCTTCACAGGGTGAACACTGAAGCTTTCTTT. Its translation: CARLHRVNTEAFF.

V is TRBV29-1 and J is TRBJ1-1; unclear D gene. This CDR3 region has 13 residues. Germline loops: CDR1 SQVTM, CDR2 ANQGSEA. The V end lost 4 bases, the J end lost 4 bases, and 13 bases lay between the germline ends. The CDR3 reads CSVVRQALTEAFF. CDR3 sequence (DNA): TGCAGCGTTGTAAGGCAGGCACTCACTGAAGCTTTCTTT. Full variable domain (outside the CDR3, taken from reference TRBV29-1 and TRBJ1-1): SAVISQKPSRDICQRGTSLTIQCQVDSQVTMMFWYRQQPGQSLTLIATANQGSEATYESGFVIDKFPISRPNLTFSTLTVSNMSPEDSSIYLCSVVRQALTEAFFGQGTRLTVV.

This CDR3 reads CASSPIQTSGSSYEQYF. The CDR3 region has the DNA TGTGCCAGTAGTCCGATCCAGACTAGCGGGAGCTCCTACGAGCAGTACTTC. The rearrangement uses TRBV19 and TRBJ2-7, with 12 bases fitting TRBD2. The germline V gene encodes CDR1 LNHDA and CDR2 SQIVND (reference sequence). After removal of 5 bases from V and 0 bases from J, the junction contained 8 bases not matched to a gene. The CDR3 extends over 17 amino acids.

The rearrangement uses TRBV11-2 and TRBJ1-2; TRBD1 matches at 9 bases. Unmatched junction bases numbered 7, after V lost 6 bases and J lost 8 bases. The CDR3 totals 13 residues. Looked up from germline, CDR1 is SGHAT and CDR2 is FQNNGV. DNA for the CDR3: TGTGCCAGCAGATCACAGGGGGCGGAGGGCTACACCTTC. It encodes CASRSQGAEGYTF.

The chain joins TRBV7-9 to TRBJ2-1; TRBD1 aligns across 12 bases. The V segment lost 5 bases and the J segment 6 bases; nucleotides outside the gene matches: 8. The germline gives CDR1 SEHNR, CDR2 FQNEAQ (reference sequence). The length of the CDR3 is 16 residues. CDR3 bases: TGTGCCAGCAGCCCCCCCCCGGGACAGGGGGCCAATGAGCAGTTCTTC. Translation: CASSPPPGQGANEQFF.

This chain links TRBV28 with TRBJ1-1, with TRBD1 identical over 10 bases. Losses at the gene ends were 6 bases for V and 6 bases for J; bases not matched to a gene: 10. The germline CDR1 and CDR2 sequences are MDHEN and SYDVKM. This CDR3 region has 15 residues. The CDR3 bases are TGTGCCAGCAGCCCCTCTGGACAGGGGGGCTCTGAAGCTTTCTTT. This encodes CASSPSGQGGSEAFF. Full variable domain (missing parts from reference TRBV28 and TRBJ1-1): DVKVTQSSRYLVKRTGEKVFLECVQDMDHENMFWYRQDPGLGLRLIYFSYDVKMKEKGDIPEGYSVSREKKERFSLILESASTNQTSMYLCASSPSGQGGSEAFFGQGTRLTVV.

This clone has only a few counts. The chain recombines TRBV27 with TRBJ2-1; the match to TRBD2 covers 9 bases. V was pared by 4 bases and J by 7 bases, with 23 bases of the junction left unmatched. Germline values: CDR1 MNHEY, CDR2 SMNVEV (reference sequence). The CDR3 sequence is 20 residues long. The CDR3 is CASSSLPPHSGRFRGNEQFF. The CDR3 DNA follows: TGTGCCAGCAGTTCCCTCCCCCCTCATAGCGGGAGATTCAGGGGGAATGAGCAGTTCTTC.